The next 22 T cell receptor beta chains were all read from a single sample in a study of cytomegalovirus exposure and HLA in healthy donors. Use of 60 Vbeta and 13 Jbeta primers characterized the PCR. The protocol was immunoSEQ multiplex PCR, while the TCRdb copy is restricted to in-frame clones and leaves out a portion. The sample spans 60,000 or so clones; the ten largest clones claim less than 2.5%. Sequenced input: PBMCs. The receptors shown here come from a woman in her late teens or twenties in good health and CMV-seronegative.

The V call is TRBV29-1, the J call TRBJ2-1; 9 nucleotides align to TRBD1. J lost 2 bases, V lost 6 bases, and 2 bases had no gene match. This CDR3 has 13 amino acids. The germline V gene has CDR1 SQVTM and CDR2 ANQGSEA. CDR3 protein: CSVNRGPYNEQFF. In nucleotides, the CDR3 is TGCAGCGTAAACAGGGGGCCCTACAATGAGCAGTTCTTC.

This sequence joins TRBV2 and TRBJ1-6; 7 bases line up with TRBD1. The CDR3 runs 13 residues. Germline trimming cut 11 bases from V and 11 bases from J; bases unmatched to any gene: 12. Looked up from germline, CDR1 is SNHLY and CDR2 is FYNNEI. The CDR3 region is CAGQQGNGAPLHF. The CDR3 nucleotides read TGTGCCGGACAACAGGGGAATGGGGCACCCCTCCACTTT.

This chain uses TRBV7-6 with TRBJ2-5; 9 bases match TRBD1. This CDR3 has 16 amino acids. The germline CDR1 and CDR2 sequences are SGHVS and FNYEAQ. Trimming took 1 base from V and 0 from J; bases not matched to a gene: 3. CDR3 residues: CASSLDGTGYQETQYF. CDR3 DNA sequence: TGTGCCAGCAGCTTAGATGGGACAGGGTACCAAGAGACCCAGTACTTC.

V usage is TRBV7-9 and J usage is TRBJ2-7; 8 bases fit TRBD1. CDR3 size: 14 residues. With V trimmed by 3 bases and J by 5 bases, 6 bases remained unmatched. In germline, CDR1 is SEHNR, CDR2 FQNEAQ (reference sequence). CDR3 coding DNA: TGTGCCAGCAGCTTTCGGACAGGGAAGGACGAGCAGTACTTC. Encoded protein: CASSFRTGKDEQYF.

CDR3 in amino acids: CSVASGGTDTQYF. DNA for the CDR3: TGCAGCGTTGCCAGCGGGGGTACAGATACGCAGTATTTT. This chain links TRBV29-1 with TRBJ2-3; 8 bases align to TRBD2. This CDR3 region has 13 residues. From germline, CDR1 is SQVTM and CDR2 ANQGSEA. The V segment lost 4 bases and the J segment 3 bases; nucleotides outside the gene matches: 3.

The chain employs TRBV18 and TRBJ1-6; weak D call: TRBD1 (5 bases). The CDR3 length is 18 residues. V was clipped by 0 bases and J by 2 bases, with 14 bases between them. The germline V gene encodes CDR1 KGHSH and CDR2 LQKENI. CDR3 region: CASSPPLGGKAYNSPLHF. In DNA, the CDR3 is TGTGCCAGCTCACCACCGCTGGGGGGTAAGGCCTATAATTCACCCCTCCACTTT.

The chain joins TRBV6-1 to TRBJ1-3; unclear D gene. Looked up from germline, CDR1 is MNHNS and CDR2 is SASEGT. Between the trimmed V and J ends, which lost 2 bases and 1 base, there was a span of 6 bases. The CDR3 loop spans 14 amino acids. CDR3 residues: CASSELSSGNTIYF. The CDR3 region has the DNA TGTGCCAGCAGTGAATTGAGTTCTGGAAACACCATATATTTT.

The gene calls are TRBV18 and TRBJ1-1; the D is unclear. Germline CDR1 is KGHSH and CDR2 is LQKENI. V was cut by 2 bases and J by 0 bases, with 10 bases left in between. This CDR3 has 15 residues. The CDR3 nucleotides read TGTGCCAGCTCACCATATGGAGTTATGAACACTGAAGCTTTCTTT. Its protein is CASSPYGVMNTEAFF.

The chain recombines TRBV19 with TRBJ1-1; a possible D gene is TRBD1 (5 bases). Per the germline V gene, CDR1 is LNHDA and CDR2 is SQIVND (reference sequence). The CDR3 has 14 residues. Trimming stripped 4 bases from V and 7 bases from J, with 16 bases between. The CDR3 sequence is CASSTHSQVLEAFF. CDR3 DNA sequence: TGTGCCAGTAGTACTCACTCACAGGTGCTTGAAGCTTTCTTT.

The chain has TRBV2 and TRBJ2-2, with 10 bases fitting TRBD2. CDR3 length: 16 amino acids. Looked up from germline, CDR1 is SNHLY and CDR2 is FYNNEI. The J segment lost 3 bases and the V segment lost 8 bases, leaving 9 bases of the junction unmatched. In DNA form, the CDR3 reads TGTGCCAGCGGGGAGTTAGCGGGAGGAGACACCGGGGAGCTGTTTTTT. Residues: CASGELAGGDTGELFF. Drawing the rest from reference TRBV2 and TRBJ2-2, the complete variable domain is EPEVTQTPSHQVTQMGQEVILRCVPISNHLYFYWYRQILGQKVEFLVSFYNNEISEKSEIFDDQFSVERPDGSNFTLKIRSTKLEDSAMYFCASGELAGGDTGELFFGEGSRLTVL.

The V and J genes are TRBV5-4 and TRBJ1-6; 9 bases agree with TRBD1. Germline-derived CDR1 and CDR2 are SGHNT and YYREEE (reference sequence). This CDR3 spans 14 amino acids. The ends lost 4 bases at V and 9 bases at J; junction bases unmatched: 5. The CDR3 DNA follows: TGTGCCAGCAGCCGGGACAGGGAGCCTTCACCCCTCCACTTT. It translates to CASSRDREPSPLHF.

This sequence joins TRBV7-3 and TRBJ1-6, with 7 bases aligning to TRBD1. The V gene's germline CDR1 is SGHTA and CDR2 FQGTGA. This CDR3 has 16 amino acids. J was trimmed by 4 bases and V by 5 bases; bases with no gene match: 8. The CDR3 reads CASSLRDRVYNSPLHF. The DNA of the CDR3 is TGTGCCAGCAGCCTCCGGGACAGAGTTTATAATTCACCCCTCCACTTT.

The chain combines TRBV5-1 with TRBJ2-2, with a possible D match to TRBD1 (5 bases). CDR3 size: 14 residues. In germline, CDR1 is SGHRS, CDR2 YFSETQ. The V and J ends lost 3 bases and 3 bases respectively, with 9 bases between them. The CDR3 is CASSSPGYTGELFF. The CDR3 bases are TGCGCCAGCAGCTCCCCAGGGTACACCGGGGAGCTGTTTTTT. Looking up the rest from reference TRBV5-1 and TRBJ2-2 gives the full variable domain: KAGVTQTPRYLIKTRGQQVTLSCSPISGHRSVSWYQQTPGQGLQFLFEYFSETQRNKGNFPGRFSGRQFSNSRSEMNVSTLELGDSALYLCASSSPGYTGELFFGEGSRLTVL.

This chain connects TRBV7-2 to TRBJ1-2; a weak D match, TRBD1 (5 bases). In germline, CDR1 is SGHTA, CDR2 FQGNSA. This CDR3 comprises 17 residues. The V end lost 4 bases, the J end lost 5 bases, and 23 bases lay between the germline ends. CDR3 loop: CASSSRFGGDPSYGYTF. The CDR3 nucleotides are TGTGCCAGCAGCTCAAGGTTTGGAGGGGACCCCTCATATGGCTACACCTTC.

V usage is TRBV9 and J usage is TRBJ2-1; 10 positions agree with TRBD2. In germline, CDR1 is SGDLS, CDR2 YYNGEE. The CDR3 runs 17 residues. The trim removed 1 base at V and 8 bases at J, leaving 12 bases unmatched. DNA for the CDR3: TGTGCCAGCAGCGTAAGTGAGCAAGGGACTAGCGTCCATGAGCAGTTCTTC. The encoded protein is CASSVSEQGTSVHEQFF.

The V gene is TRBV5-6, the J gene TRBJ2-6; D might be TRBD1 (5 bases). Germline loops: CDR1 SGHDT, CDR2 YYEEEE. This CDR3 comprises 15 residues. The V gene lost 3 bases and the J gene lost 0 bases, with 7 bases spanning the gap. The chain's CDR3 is CASSYRSSGANVLTF. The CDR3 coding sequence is TGTGCCAGCAGCTACAGGAGCTCTGGGGCCAACGTCCTGACTTTC.

The CDR3 DNA is TGCGCCAGCAGCTTCCGACTAGCGGGAGGATACGAGTTCTTC. Translation gives CASSFRLAGGYEFF. The chain has TRBV5-1 and TRBJ2-1, with 13 bases that match TRBD2. In germline, CDR1 is SGHRS, CDR2 YFSETQ. CDR3 length equals 14 residues. V lost 2 bases and J lost 14; bases outside the gene matches: 7.

The CDR3 region has the DNA TGTGCCAGCAGCTTGATTATGCGGTCGGGCACTGAAGCTTTCTTT. Translated: CASSLIMRSGTEAFF. The rearrangement links TRBV5-6 to TRBJ1-1; no reliable D call. CDR1 is SGHDT, CDR2 YYEEEE, per germline. This CDR3 contains 15 residues. V lost 1 base and J lost 4, with 14 bases in between.

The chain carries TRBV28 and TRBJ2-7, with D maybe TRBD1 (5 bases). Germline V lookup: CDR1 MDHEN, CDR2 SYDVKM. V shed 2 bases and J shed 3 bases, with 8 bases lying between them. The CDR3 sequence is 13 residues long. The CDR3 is CASSLGHYYEQYF. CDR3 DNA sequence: TGTGCCAGCAGTTTAGGACACTACTACGAGCAGTACTTC.

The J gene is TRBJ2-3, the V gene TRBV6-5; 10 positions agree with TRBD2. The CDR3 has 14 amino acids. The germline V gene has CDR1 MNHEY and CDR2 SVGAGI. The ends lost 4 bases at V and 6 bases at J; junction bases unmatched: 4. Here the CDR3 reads CASSFQRGGDTQYF. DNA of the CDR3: TGTGCCAGCAGTTTCCAGCGGGGGGGTGATACGCAGTATTTT.

In nucleotides, the CDR3 is TGTGCCAGCAGCGTAGCCCCAGTTTATTCACCCCTCCACTTT. Its protein product is CASSVAPVYSPLHF. The chain joins TRBV9 to TRBJ1-6; no clear D. The CDR3 covers 14 residues. CDR1 and CDR2 from the germline V gene are SGDLS and YYNGEE. V lost 0 bases and J lost 8, with 9 bases in between.

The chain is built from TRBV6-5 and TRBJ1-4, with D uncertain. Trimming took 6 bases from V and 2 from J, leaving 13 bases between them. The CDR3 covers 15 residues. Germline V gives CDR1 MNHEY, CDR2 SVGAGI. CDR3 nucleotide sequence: TGTGCCAGCAGAGGTTCTAGCCTCACTAATGAAAAACTGTTTTTT. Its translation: CASRGSSLTNEKLFF.